This T cell receptor (beta chain) appears in the sequencing data of a study of metastatic and nonmetastatic thyroid tumors. This clone occurred many times. Every patient underwent thyroid surgery untreated. TCRdb re-analyzed the PCR reads through MiXCR. Of around 19,000 clones detected, less than 20% appear once; the ten largest clones hold 27%. The TCR comes from a female donor with papillary thyroid cancer or a benign thyroid nodule (not recorded which). Some clones in this sample may be carry-over from other donors' samples. The source material was blood.

CDR3 coding DNA: TGTGCCAGCTCATCACAGAACACCGGGGAGCTGTTTTTT. Residues: CASSSQNTGELFF. The rearrangement uses TRBV18 and TRBJ2-2; D is uncertain. This CDR3 region has 13 residues. V was pared by 5 bases and J by 1 base, with 5 bases between. Looked up from germline, CDR1 is KGHSH and CDR2 is LQKENI.